Listed below are T cell receptor beta chains from one sample, sequenced in a study of tumor-infiltrating lymphocytes in localized non-small cell lung cancer. The repertoire was sequenced with immunoSEQ multiplex PCR; TCRdb's copy has only in-frame clones and lacks some. The sample lists some 29,000 clones, approximately 83% occurring once. Sequenced material: lung tumor tissue. These receptors all stem from a human donor with non-small cell lung cancer. The CDR3 runs from the conserved cysteine through the conserved F or W. Each record gives: J gene, D gene, V gene, clone size, CDR3 protein, CDR3 DNA. The D gene is left open where the match is weak. The size entry is marked missing in some rows and otherwise reads once, few, many or a size class.

>TRBJ2-7|TRBD1|TRBV6-6|.
CASSSILAGGPYEQYF
TGTGCCAGCAGTTCCATCCTCGCAGGGGGTCCCTACGAGCAGTACTTC
>TRBJ2-6|.|TRBV4-1|once
CASSQQGGGGSGANVLTF
TGCGCCAGCAGCCAGCAAGGAGGGGGCGGGTCTGGGGCCAACGTCCTGACTTTC
>TRBJ2-7|TRBD1|TRBV18|.
CASSADRGRYEQYF
TGTGCCAGCTCAGCCGACAGGGGTAGATACGAGCAGTACTTC
>TRBJ2-7|.|TRBV11-2|.
CASSLFPGSTPEQYF
TGTGCCAGCAGCTTATTTCCAGGGTCGACCCCCGAGCAGTACTTC
>TRBJ1-4|.|TRBV18|once
CASSQRQNEKLFF
TGTGCCAGCTCACAACGACAGAATGAAAAACTGTTTTTT
>TRBJ1-3|.|TRBV7-2|.
CASSLGGASSGNTIYF
TGTGCCAGCAGCTTAGGGGGGGCCAGCTCTGGAAACACCATATATTTT
>TRBJ1-2|TRBD1|TRBV6-4|.
CASRPTGGEGYTF
TGTGCCAGCAGGCCGACAGGGGGCGAAGGCTACACCTTC
>TRBJ1-4|.|TRBV5-4|.
CASSLGGSQRGTNEKLFF
TGTGCCAGCAGCTTGGGAGGGTCCCAGCGAGGAACTAATGAAAAACTGTTTTTT
>TRBJ2-1|TRBD1|TRBV5-6|.
CASSGDRGEVYNEQFF
TGTGCCAGCAGCGGGGACAGGGGTGAGGTATACAATGAGCAGTTCTTC
>TRBJ1-1|.|TRBV4-2|.
CASSQERRNTEAFF
TGTGCCAGCAGCCAAGAGAGGAGGAACACTGAAGCTTTCTTT
>TRBJ1-6|TRBD1|TRBV7-9|.
CASSLGQPHTYNSPLHF
TGTGCCAGCAGCTTGGGACAGCCTCACACCTATAATTCACCCCTCCACTTT
>TRBJ1-2|TRBD1|TRBV6-6|.
CASSSPTGVGYTF
TGTGCCAGCAGTTCCCCTACAGGGGTCGGCTACACCTTC
>TRBJ1-2|TRBD1|TRBV9|few
CASSVGTGVNYGYTF
TGTGCCAGCAGCGTAGGAACAGGGGTGAACTATGGCTACACCTTC
>TRBJ2-7|.|TRBV27|.
CASSLWGLGYEQYF
TGTGCCAGCAGTTTATGGGGACTGGGGTACGAGCAGTACTTC
>TRBJ2-7|.|TRBV7-8|once
CASSQRDSTYEQYF
TGTGCCAGCAGCCAGCGGGACAGTACCTACGAGCAGTACTTC
>TRBJ2-7|.|TRBV29-1|.
CSVASPGHLTYEQYF
TGCAGCGTTGCGAGTCCGGGACACCTGACCTACGAGCAGTACTTC
>TRBJ2-4|.|TRBV29-1|.
CSAGREGNIQYF
TGCAGCGCGGGAAGAGAGGGGAACATTCAGTACTTC
>TRBJ2-7|.|TRBV7-9|.
CASSQGRVWEQYF
TGTGCCAGCAGCCAAGGACGGGTCTGGGAGCAGTACTTC
>TRBJ2-5|.|TRBV5-1|.
CASSLSWGGQETQYF
TGCGCCAGCAGCTTGAGCTGGGGTGGCCAAGAGACCCAGTACTTC
>TRBJ2-5|TRBD2|TRBV7-7|once
CASSAREGQETQYF
TGTGCTAGCAGCGCCCGGGAGGGGCAAGAGACCCAGTACTTC
>TRBJ1-1|.|TRBV7-9|.
CASSYYRQVEAFF
TGTGCCAGCAGCTACTACCGACAGGTAGAAGCTTTCTTT
>TRBJ2-1|TRBD2|TRBV11-2|.
CASSLLGGGPSYNEQFF
TGTGCCAGCAGCTTACTCGGCGGGGGTCCCTCCTACAATGAGCAGTTCTTC
>TRBJ1-4|.|TRBV12-5|.
CASGTGSGHEKLFF
TGTGCTAGTGGCACAGGTTCGGGCCATGAAAAACTGTTTTTT
>TRBJ1-5|.|TRBV6-1|.
CASSSVTSNQPQHF
TGTGCCAGCAGTAGTGTAACATCGAATCAGCCCCAGCATTTT